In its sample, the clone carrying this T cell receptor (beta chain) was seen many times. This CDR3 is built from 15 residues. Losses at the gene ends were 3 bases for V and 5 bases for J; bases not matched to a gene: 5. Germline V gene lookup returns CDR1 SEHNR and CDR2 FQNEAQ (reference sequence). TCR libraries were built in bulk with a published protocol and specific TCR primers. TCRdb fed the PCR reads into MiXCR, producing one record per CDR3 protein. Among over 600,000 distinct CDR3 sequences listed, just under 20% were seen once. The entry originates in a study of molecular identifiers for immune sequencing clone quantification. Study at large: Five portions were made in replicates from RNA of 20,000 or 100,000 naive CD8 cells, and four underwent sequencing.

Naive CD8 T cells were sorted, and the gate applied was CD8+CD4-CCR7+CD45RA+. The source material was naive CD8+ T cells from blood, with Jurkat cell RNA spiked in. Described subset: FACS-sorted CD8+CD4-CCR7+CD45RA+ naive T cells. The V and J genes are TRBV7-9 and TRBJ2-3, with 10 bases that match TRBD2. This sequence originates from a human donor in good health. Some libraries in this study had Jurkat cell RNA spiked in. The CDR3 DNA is TGTGCCAGCAGCTTCCCAGCGGGGGGGCAAGATACGCAGTATTTT. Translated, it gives CASSFPAGGQDTQYF.